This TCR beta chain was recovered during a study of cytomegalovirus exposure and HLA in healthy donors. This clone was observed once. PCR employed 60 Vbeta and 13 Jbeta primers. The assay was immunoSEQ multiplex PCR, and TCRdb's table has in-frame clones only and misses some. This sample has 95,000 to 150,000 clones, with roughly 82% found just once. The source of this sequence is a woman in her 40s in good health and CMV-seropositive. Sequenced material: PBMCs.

In DNA form, the CDR3 reads TGCAGCGCCCGACAGGGGGGGACCGGGGAGCTGTTTTTT. Translating gives CSARQGGTGELFF. V usage is TRBV29-1 and J usage is TRBJ2-2; 9 bases are a match to TRBD1. V shed 7 bases, J shed 5 bases, and the junction held 5 bases outside the gene matches. The length of the CDR3 is 13 residues. Germline V lookup: CDR1 SQVTM, CDR2 ANQGSEA.